The 9 T cell receptor beta chains below all came from one sample that was sequenced in a study of T cells in localized non-small cell lung cancer. Using immunoSEQ multiplex PCR, the repertoire was profiled, and TCRdb retains in-frame clones only, with some absent. The sample has 72,000 or so clones, just under 85% seen once. The material was peripheral blood, obtained before any cancer treatment. The receptors were sampled from a female donor older than 55 with stage I lung adenocarcinoma.

CDR3 bases: TGTGCCAGCAGTGCGCAAGGACAGGTTTTGGGTAATGAAAAACTGTTTTTT. It yields the protein CASSAQGQVLGNEKLFF. The chain recombines TRBV2 with TRBJ1-4, with 7 bases aligning to TRBD1. Germline CDR1 reads SNHLY; CDR2 reads FYNNEI. V lost 4 bases and J lost 4; bases outside the gene matches: 12. The CDR3 extends over 17 amino acids.

The DNA for the CDR3 is TGTGCCACGTCAACACAGGGGAACGAGCAGTACTTC. Its protein product is CATSTQGNEQYF. The chain joins TRBV10-3 to TRBJ2-7; TRBD1 aligns across 7 bases. The V and J ends lost 10 bases and 5 bases, in that order; junction bases with no gene match: 8. CDR3 length: 12 residues. Germline assignment: CDR1 ENHRY and CDR2 SYGVKD.

This rearrangement joins TRBV10-3 to TRBJ2-1; 10 bases are shared with TRBD2. This CDR3 is 14 amino acids long. CDR1 and CDR2 (germline): ENHRY, SYGVKD. The V gene end was trimmed by 7 bases and the J gene end by 7 bases; junction bases not matched to a gene: 7. CDR3 protein: CAITAGGPRNEQFF. CDR3 coding DNA: TGTGCCATCACAGCGGGAGGGCCTAGGAATGAGCAGTTCTTC.

This clone was observed a single time. The J gene is TRBJ1-2, the V gene TRBV9, with a weak D call TRBD1 (5 bases). V lost 4 bases and J 2 bases, leaving 24 bases between the germline ends. CDR1 and CDR2 (germline): SGDLS, YYNGEE. The CDR3 has 18 residues. This chain's CDR3 is CASSYGPGSPLINYGYTF. CDR3 sequence (DNA): TGTGCCAGCAGCTACGGCCCAGGGTCCCCCCTAATCAACTATGGCTACACCTTC.

The chain couples TRBV11-1 to TRBJ1-1; D gene ambiguous. Trimming took 1 base from V and 7 from J, leaving 16 bases between them. CDR3 length: 15 amino acids. Per the germline V gene, CDR1 is SGHAT and CDR2 is FQDESV (reference sequence). CDR3 sequence: CASSLGNYRTSEAFF. The CDR3 coding sequence is TGTGCCAGCAGCTTAGGTAACTACAGAACGAGTGAAGCTTTCTTT.

This clone came up once. The gene calls are TRBV7-8 and TRBJ1-2; D remains unclear. CDR1 and CDR2 from the germline V gene are SGHVS and FQNEAQ. Trimming took 1 base from V and 5 from J, leaving 8 bases between them. This CDR3 is built from 13 residues. This CDR3 is CASSLGMGYGYTF. The CDR3 DNA is TGTGCCAGCAGCTTAGGGATGGGGTATGGCTACACCTTC.

This chain connects TRBV7-8 to TRBJ2-5, with D possibly matching TRBD1 (6 bases). CDR3 length equals 12 residues. Trimming took 5 bases from V and 5 from J, leaving 9 bases between them. Germline loops: CDR1 SGHVS, CDR2 FQNEAQ. As DNA, the CDR3 is TGTGCCAGCAGCCGCGACAGGGAGACCCAGTACTTC. Protein product: CASSRDRETQYF.

This clone has a handful of counts. The chain combines TRBV5-6 with TRBJ2-5; tentatively, D is TRBD2 (6 bases). V gave up 0 bases and J gave up 4 bases, with 13 bases separating them. The CDR3 runs 15 residues. CDR1 and CDR2 (germline): SGHDT, YYEEEE. DNA of the CDR3: TGTGCCAGCAGCTTGGGCGGGACGCCGGGAGAGACCCAGTACTTC. The encoded protein is CASSLGGTPGETQYF. Full variable domain (remainder filled in from reference TRBV5-6 and TRBJ2-5): DAGVTQSPTHLIKTRGQQVTLRCSPKSGHDTVSWYQQALGQGPQFIFQYYEEEERQRGNFPDRFSGHQFPNYSSELNVNALLLGDSALYLCASSLGGTPGETQYFGPGTRLLVL.

This chain connects TRBV5-6 to TRBJ2-3; 7 bases line up with TRBD2. There are 13 residues in the CDR3. Germline CDR1 and CDR2: SGHDT and YYEEEE. Losses at the gene ends were 4 bases for V and 5 bases for J; bases not matched to a gene: 4. The CDR3 DNA reads as TGTGCCAGCAGCGGCGGGAGAAGAGATACGCAGTATTTT. Translating gives CASSGGRRDTQYF.